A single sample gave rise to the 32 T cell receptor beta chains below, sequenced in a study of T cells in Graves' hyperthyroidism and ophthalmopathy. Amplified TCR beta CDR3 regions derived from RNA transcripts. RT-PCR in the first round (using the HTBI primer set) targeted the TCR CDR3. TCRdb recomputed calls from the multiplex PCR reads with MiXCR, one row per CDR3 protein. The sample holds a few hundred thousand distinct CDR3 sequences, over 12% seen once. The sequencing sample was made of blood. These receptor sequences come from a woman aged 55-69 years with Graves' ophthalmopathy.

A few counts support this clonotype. The CDR3 DNA follows: TGCAGTGCTACGGGGACGGATAACACCGGGGAGCTGTTTTTT. Its translation: CSATGTDNTGELFF. The chain is built from TRBV20-1 and TRBJ2-2, with D possibly called TRBD1 or TRBD2 (5 bases each). There are 14 residues in the CDR3. V was pared by 4 bases and J by 2 bases, with 11 bases between. The germline V gene has CDR1 DFQATT and CDR2 SNEGSKA (reference sequence).

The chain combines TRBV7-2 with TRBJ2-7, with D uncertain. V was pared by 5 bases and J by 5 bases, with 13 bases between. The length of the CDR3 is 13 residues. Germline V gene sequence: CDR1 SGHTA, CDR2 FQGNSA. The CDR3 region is CASSLLPPDEQYF. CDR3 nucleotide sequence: TGTGCCAGCAGCCTGCTACCCCCGGACGAGCAGTACTTC.

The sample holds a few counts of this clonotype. For the CDR3, the DNA is TGTGCCAGCAGTACCTTTCGGGGAAGCGGGGACAATGAGCAGTTCTTC. Its protein product is CASSTFRGSGDNEQFF. The chain employs TRBV6-1 and TRBJ2-1; 7 bases agree with TRBD2. This CDR3 has 16 residues. Trimming took 5 bases from V and 5 from J; bases not matched to a gene: 12. Germline CDR1 reads MNHNS; CDR2 reads SASEGT.

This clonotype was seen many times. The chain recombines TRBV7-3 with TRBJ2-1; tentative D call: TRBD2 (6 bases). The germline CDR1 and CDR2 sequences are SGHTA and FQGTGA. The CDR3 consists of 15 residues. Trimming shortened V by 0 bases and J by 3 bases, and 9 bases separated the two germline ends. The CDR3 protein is CASSLTGRGYNEQFF. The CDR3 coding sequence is TGTGCCAGCAGCTTAACCGGGAGAGGCTACAATGAGCAGTTCTTC.

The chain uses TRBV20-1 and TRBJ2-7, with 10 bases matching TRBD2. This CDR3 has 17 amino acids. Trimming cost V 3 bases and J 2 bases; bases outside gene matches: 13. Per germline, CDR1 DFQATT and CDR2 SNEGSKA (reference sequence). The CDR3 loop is CSASAGLAGAITYEQYF. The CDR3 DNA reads TGCAGTGCTAGCGCCGGGCTAGCGGGAGCCATTACCTACGAGCAGTACTTC.

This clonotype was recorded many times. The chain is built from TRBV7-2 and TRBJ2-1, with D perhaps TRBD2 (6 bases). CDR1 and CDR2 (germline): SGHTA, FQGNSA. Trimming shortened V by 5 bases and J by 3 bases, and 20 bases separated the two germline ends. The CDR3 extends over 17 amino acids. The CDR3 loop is CASSIVGNVGGYNEQFF. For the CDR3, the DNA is TGTGCCAGCAGCATCGTGGGGAATGTGGGAGGCTACAATGAGCAGTTCTTC. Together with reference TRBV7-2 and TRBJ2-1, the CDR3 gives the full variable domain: GAGVSQSPSNKVTEKGKDVELRCDPISGHTALYWYRQSLGQGLEFLIYFQGNSAPDKSGLPSDRFSAERTGGSVSTLTIQRTQQEDSAVYLCASSIVGNVGGYNEQFFGPGTRLTVL.

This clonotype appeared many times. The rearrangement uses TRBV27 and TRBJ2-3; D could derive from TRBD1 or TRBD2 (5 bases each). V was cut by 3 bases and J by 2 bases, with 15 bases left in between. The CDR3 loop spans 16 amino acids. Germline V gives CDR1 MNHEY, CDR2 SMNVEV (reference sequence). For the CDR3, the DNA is TGTGCCAGCAGTTTGGGACGACGCCATCCCACAGATACGCAGTATTTT. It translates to CASSLGRRHPTDTQYF.

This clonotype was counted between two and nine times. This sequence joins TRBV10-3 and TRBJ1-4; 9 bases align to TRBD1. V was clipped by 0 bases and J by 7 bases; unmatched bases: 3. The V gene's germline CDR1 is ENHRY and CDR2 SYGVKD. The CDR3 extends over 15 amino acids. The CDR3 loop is CAISESDRGTEKLFF. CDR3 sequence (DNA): TGTGCCATCAGTGAGTCCGACAGGGGGACTGAAAAACTGTTTTTT.

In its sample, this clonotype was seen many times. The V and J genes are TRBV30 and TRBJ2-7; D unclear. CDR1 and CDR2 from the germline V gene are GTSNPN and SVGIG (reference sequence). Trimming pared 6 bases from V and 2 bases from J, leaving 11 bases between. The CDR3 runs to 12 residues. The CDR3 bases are TGTGCCTGTTCTGCCGGGCCCTACGAGCAGTACTTC. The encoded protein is CACSAGPYEQYF.

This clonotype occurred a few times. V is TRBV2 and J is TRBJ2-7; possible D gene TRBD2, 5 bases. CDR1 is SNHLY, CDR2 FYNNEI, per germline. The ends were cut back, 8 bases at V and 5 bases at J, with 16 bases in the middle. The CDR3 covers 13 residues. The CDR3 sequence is CASAGLRGHEQYF. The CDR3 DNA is TGTGCCAGCGCGGGCCTCAGAGGCCACGAGCAGTACTTC.

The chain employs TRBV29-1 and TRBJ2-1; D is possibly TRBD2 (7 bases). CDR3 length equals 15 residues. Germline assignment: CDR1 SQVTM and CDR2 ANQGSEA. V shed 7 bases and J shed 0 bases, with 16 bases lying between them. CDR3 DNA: TGCAGCGCTGAGGGGGGGCTGAGCTCCTACAATGAGCAGTTCTTC. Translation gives CSAEGGLSSYNEQFF.

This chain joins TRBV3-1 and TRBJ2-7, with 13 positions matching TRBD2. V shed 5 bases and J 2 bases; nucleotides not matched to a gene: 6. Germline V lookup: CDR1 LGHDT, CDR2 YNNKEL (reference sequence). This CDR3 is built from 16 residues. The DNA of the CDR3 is TGTGCCAGCAGCGGCCTTGGACTAGCGGGAGCCTACGAGCAGTACTTC. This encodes CASSGLGLAGAYEQYF.

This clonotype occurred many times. Written as DNA, the CDR3 is TGTGCCAGCAGCCAGATTGGGGACTCCAGCGGGAACCCTGTTTTGGATACGCAGTATTTT. Its translation is CASSQIGDSSGNPVLDTQYF. The chain joins TRBV3-1 to TRBJ2-3; 7 bases agree with TRBD2. Germline CDR1 and CDR2: LGHDT and YNNKEL (reference sequence). The length of the CDR3 is 20 residues. The V segment lost 3 bases and the J segment 6 bases; nucleotides outside the gene matches: 24.

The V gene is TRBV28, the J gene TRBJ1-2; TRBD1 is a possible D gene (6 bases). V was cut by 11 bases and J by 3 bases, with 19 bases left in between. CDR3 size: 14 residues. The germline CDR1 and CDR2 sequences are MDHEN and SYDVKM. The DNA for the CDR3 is TGTGCCGGCAACCTCGACAGGAACCACTATGGCTACACCTTC. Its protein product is CAGNLDRNHYGYTF.

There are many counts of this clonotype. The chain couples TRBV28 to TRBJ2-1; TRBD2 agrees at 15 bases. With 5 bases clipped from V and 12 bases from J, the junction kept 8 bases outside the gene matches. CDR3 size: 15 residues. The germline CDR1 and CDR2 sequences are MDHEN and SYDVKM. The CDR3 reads CASSRWTSGREAQFF. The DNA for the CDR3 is TGTGCCAGCAGTCGCTGGACTAGCGGGAGGGAAGCGCAGTTCTTC.

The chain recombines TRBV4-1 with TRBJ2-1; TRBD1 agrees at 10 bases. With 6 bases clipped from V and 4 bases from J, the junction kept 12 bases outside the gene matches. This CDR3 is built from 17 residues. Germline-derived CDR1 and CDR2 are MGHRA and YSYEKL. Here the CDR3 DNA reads TGCGCCAGCAGTCTAACAGCCGGGACAGGGGCATACAATGAGCAGTTCTTC. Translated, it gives CASSLTAGTGAYNEQFF.

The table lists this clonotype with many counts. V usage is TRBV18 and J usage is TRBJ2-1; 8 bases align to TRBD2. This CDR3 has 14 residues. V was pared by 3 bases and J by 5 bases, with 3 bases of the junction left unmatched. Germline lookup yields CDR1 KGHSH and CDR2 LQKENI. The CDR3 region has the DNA TGTGCCAGCTCACCGGGACTAGGGAACAATGAGCAGTTCTTC. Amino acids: CASSPGLGNNEQFF.

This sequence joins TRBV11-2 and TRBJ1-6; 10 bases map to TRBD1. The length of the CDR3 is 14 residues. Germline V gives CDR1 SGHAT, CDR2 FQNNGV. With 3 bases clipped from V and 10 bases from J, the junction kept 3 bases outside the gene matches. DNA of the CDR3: TGTGCCAGCAGCTTGGGACAGGGGAGATCACCCCTCCACTTT. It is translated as CASSLGQGRSPLHF.

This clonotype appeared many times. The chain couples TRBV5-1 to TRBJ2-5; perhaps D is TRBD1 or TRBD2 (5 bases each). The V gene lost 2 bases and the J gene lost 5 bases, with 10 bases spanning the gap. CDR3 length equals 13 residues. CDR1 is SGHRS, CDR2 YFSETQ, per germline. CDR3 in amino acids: CASSFTRDETQYF. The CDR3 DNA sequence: TGCGCCAGCAGCTTTACCCGGGACGAGACCCAGTACTTC.

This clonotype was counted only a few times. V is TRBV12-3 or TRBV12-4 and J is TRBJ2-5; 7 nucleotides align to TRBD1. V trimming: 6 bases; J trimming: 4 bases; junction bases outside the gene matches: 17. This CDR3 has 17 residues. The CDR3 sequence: CASSLTPGQWGSETQYF. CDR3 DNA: TGTGCCAGCAGCCTTACTCCGGGACAGTGGGGTTCAGAGACCCAGTACTTC.

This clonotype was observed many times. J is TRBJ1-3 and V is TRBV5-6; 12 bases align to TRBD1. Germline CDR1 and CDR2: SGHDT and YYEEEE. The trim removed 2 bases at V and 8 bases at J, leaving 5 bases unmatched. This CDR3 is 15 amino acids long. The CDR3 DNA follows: TGTGCCAGCAGCTTAACCGGGACAGGGGGCCACACCATATATTTT. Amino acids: CASSLTGTGGHTIYF. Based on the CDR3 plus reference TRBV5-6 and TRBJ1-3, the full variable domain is DAGVTQSPTHLIKTRGQQVTLRCSPKSGHDTVSWYQQALGQGPQFIFQYYEEEERQRGNFPDRFSGHQFPNYSSELNVNALLLGDSALYLCASSLTGTGGHTIYFGEGSWLTVV.

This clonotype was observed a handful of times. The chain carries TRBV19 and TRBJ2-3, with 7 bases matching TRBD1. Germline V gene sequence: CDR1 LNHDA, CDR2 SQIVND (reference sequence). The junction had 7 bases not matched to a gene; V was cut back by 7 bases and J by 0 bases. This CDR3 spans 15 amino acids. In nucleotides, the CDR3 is TGTGCCAGTACTCTCCAGGGGGATAGCACAGATACGCAGTATTTT. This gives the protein CASTLQGDSTDTQYF.

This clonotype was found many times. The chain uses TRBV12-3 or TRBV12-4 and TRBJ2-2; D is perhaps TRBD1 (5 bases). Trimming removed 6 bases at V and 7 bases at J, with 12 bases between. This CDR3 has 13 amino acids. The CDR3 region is CASSSRVDGELFF. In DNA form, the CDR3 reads TGTGCCAGCAGCTCCAGGGTAGACGGGGAGCTGTTTTTT.

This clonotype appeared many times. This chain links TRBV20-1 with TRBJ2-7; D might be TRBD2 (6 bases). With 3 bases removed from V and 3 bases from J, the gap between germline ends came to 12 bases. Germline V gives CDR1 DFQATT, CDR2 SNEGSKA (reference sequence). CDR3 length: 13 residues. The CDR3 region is CSARGLTYYEQYF. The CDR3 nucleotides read TGCAGTGCTAGGGGACTCACCTACTACGAGCAGTACTTC.

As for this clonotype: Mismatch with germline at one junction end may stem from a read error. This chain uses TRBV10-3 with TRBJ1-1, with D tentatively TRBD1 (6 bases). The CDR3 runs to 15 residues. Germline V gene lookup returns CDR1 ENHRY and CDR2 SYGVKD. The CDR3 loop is CAIRQQGSGGTGAFF. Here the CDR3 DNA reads TGTGCCATCAGGCAGCAGGGGAGCGGGGGCACTGGAGCTTTCTTT.

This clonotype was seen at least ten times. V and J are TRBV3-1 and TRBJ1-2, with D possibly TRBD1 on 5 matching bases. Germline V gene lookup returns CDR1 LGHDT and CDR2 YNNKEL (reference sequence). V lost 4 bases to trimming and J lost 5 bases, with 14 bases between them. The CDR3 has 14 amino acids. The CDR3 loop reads CASSPFRGQYGYTF. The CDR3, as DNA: TGTGCCAGCAGCCCCTTTAGGGGCCAATATGGCTACACCTTC.

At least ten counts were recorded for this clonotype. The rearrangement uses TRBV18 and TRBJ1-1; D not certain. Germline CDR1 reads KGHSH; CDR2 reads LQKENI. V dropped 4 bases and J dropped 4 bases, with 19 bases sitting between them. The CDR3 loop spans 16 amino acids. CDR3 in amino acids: CASSLRTARSGTEAFF. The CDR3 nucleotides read TGTGCCAGCTCACTTAGGACTGCCCGGTCGGGCACTGAAGCTTTCTTT.

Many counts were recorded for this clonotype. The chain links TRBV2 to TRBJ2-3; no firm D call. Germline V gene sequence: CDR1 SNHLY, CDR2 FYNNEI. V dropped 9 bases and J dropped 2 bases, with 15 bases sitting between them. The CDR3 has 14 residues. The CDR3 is CASSPARNTDTQYF. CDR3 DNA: TGTGCCAGTAGCCCGGCCAGAAACACAGATACGCAGTATTTT.

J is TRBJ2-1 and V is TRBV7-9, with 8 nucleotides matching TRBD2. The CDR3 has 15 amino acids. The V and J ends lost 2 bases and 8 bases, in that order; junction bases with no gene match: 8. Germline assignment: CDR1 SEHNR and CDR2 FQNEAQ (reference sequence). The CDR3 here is CASSLMGTRFDEQFF. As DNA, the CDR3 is TGTGCCAGCAGCTTAATGGGGACTAGATTCGATGAGCAGTTCTTC.

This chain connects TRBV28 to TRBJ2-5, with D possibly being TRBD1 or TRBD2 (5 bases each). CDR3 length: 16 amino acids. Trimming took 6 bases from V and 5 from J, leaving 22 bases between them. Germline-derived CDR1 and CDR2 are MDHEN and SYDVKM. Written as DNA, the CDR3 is TGTGCCAGCAGACATATCCGGGACCCAGTTGCGGAGACCCAGTACTTC. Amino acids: CASRHIRDPVAETQYF.

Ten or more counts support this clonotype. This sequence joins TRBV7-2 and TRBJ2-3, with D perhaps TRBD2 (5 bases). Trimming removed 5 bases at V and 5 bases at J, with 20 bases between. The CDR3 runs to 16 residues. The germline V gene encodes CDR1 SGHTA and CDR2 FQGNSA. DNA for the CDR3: TGTGCCAGCAGCCCCACTCGGGCTAGCCAAAGAGATACGCAGTATTTT. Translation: CASSPTRASQRDTQYF.

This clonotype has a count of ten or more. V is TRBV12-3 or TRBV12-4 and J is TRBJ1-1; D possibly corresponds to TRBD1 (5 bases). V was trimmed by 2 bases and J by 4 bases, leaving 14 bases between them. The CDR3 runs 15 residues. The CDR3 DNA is TGTGCCAGCAGTTTAAGGACCCCGAGGGGCACTGAAGCTTTCTTT. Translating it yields CASSLRTPRGTEAFF.